The 10 T cell receptor beta chains listed next were all sequenced from one sample in a study of blood T cell repertoires in COVID-19. Sequencing used immunoSEQ multiplex PCR; TCRdb keeps in-frame clones, though not all of them. Among some 82,000 clones listed, approximately 82% were seen once. Sequencing input: peripheral blood. The source is a man older than 75 with active or convalescent COVID-19.

As concerns this clone: One end of the junction does not line up with germline, which may come from a read error. V is TRBV7-7 and J is TRBJ2-2; 9 bases align to TRBD1. Germline CDR1 SSHAT, CDR2 FNYEAQ (reference sequence). This CDR3 is built from 15 residues. In DNA, the CDR3 is TGTGCTAGCAGCCCCCGGGACAGGGAGATCGGGGAGCTGTTTTTT. It codes for CASSPRDREIGELFF.

The chain recombines TRBV6-2 or TRBV6-3 with TRBJ1-5, with D perhaps matching TRBD1 (5 bases). The germline V gene encodes CDR1 MNHEY and CDR2 SVGEGT. Trimming cost V 5 bases and J 2 bases, with 10 bases left between them. This CDR3 is built from 14 residues. CDR3 loop: CASSPTEGNQPQHF. CDR3 nucleotide sequence: TGTGCCAGCAGTCCGACAGAAGGCAATCAGCCCCAGCATTTT.

This sequence joins TRBV7-9 and TRBJ1-6; the D gene is possibly TRBD1 (6 bases). V lost 1 base, J lost 7 bases, and 8 bases lay in between. The germline V gene encodes CDR1 SEHNR and CDR2 FQNEAQ (reference sequence). There are 14 residues in the CDR3. CDR3 amino acids: CASSLGDMNSPLHF. DNA of the CDR3: TGTGCCAGCAGCTTAGGGGACATGAATTCACCCCTCCACTTT.

The chain couples TRBV3-1 (or the pseudogene TRBV3-2) to TRBJ1-2; the D is unclear. CDR1 and CDR2 (germline): LGHDT, YNNKEL (reference sequence). V lost 5 bases and J 6 bases, leaving 22 bases between the germline ends. This CDR3 is built from 16 residues. The CDR3 DNA reads as TGTGCCAGCAGCATAAAGGAGAGAACGAGGGTCGATGGCTACACCTTC. It specifies CASSIKERTRVDGYTF.

This chain uses TRBV3-1 (or the pseudogene TRBV3-2) with TRBJ2-5; TRBD2 aligns across 13 bases. With 1 base clipped from V and 1 base from J, the junction kept 3 bases outside the gene matches. The CDR3 is 17 amino acids. In germline, CDR1 is LGHDT, CDR2 YNNKEL (reference sequence). CDR3 amino acids: CASSQGTSGGLQETQYF. For the CDR3, the DNA is TGTGCCAGCAGCCAAGGGACTAGCGGGGGACTCCAAGAGACCCAGTACTTC.

This chain uses TRBV6-5 with TRBJ2-2; 9 nucleotides align to TRBD1. CDR1 is MNHEY, CDR2 SVGAGI, per germline. Germline trimming cut 8 bases from V and 4 bases from J; bases unmatched to any gene: 8. This CDR3 is built from 15 residues. DNA for the CDR3: TGTGCCAGCCTTTCCGGGACAGGGTCCACCGGGGAGCTGTTTTTT. Protein product: CASLSGTGSTGELFF.

The J gene is TRBJ1-1, the V gene TRBV7-2, with unresolved D. V was pared by 1 base and J by 2 bases, with 8 bases between. The CDR3 is 14 residues long. Germline CDR1 SGHTA, CDR2 FQGNSA. The CDR3 coding sequence is TGTGCCAGCAGCTTAGAAGTTGGCAACACTGAAGCTTTCTTT. Translated: CASSLEVGNTEAFF.

V and J are TRBV28 and TRBJ2-7, with D possibly matching TRBD1 (5 bases). The CDR3 length is 14 residues. V was trimmed by 5 bases and J by 2 bases, leaving 13 bases between them. Germline lookup yields CDR1 MDHEN and CDR2 SYDVKM. The CDR3 spells CASSETGRTYEQYF. CDR3 in DNA: TGTGCCAGCAGTGAAACAGGACGAACCTACGAGCAGTACTTC.

The rearrangement links TRBV2 to TRBJ2-5, with 10 bases aligning to TRBD2. Losses at the gene ends were 8 bases for V and 7 bases for J; bases not matched to a gene: 10. Germline values: CDR1 SNHLY, CDR2 FYNNEI. CDR3 length: 14 amino acids. The CDR3 protein is CASGTSARQGTQYF. DNA for the CDR3: TGTGCCAGCGGGACTAGCGCGCGGCAGGGGACCCAGTACTTC.

This chain uses TRBV10-3 with TRBJ2-7, with 7 bases matching TRBD1. This CDR3 contains 15 residues. CDR1 and CDR2 from the germline V gene are ENHRY and SYGVKD. J lost 4 bases, V lost 3 bases, and 9 bases had no gene match. The CDR3 sequence is CAISELTTGRYEQYF. CDR3 bases: TGTGCCATCAGTGAACTTACGACAGGGCGGTACGAGCAGTACTTC.